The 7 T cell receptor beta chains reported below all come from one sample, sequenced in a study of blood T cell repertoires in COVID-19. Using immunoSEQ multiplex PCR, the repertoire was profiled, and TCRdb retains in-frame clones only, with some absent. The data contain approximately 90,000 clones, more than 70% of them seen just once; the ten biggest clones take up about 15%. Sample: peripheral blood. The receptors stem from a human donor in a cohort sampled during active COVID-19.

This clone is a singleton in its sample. The CDR3 DNA follows: TGCGCCAGCAGAAAAGAGCCCCAGGGGGTCTTCCACGAGCAGTACTTC. Its protein is CASRKEPQGVFHEQYF. The chain employs TRBV5-1 and TRBJ2-7; 7 bases line up with TRBD1. This CDR3 contains 16 residues. The V and J ends lost 5 bases and 5 bases, in that order; junction bases with no gene match: 16. Germline CDR1 SGHRS, CDR2 YFSETQ.

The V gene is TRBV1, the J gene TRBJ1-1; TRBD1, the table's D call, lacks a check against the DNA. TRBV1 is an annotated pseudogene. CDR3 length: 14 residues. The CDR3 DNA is TGCACCAGCAGCCAAGCCATCTGCAGTACTGAAGCTTTCTTT. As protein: CTSSQAICSTEAFF.

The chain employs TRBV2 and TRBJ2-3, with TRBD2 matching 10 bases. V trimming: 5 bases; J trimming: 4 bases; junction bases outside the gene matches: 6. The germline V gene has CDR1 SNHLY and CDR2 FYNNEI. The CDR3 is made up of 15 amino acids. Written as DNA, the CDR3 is TGTGCCAGCAGTCCAACTAGCGGGGCCCCAGATACGCAGTATTTT. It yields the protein CASSPTSGAPDTQYF.

As DNA, the CDR3 is TGTGCCAGCAGCATGGGAGGATACTATGGCTACACCTTC. Translation: CASSMGGYYGYTF. V gene TRBV27 combines with J gene TRBJ1-2; no firm D call. V lost 6 bases and J 3 bases, leaving 11 bases between the germline ends. Germline lookup yields CDR1 MNHEY and CDR2 SMNVEV (reference sequence). This CDR3 is 13 amino acids long.

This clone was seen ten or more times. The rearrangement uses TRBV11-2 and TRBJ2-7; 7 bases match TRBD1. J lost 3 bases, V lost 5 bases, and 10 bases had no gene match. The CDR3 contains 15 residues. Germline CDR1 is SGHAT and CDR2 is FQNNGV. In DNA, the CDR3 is TGTGCCAGCAGCATCGGGACAGCAGAAGGCTACGAGCAGTACTTC. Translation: CASSIGTAEGYEQYF.

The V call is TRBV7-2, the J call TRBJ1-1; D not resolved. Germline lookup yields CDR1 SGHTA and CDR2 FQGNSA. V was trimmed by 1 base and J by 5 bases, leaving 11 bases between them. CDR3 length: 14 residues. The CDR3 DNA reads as TGTGCCAGCAGCTTAGGTGGCAGAGGGACTGAAGCTTTCTTT. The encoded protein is CASSLGGRGTEAFF.

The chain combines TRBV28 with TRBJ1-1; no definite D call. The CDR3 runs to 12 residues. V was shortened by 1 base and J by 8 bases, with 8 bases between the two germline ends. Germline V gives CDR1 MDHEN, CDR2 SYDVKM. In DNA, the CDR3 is TGTGCCAGCAGTTTATTTGGGCAAGAAGCTTTCTTT. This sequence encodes CASSLFGQEAFF.